The 17 T cell receptor beta chains presented below share a single source sample, sequenced in a study of regulatory T cells in long-lasting Graves disease (dated by TCRdb to the early 2020s). The sample's time point label, decoded: newly diagnosed GD, antithyroid drugs for less than 3 months. RNA was extracted from PBMCs in TRIzol for both TCR sequencing and RNA sequencing. The method behind the library was multiplex PCR. The listed sequencing device is Illumina HiSeq 4000. CDR3 regions were amplified by Arm-PCR with iRepertoire HTBI primers to construct TCR beta libraries. TCRdb reran the public reads through fastp at Q25 and MiXCR, keeping productive beta chains. Each CDR3 protein gets just one entry, which takes the most common genes and DNA from the rows behind it. The sample records around 250,000 distinct CDR3 sequences, roughly 18% of which are singletons. Roughly a fifth of the sample is in the top ten clones.

Material: peripheral blood mononuclear cells (PBMCs), obtained at new diagnosis, from a patient treated with antithyroid drugs. The receptor source for this set is a female donor with Graves disease.

As to this clonotype: Just one base apart from a much larger clone, this may be a read error. The chain uses TRBV12-3 or TRBV12-4 and TRBJ1-2; D not resolved. Between the trimmed V and J ends, which lost 0 bases and 6 bases, there was a span of 8 bases. The length of the CDR3 is 13 residues. The CDR3: CASSLAGRNGYTF. The CDR3 DNA reads TGTGCCAGCAGTTTAGCCGGGCGGAATGGCTACACCTTC.

Concerning this clonotype: A much larger clone lies one base from this, so it may be a read error. The chain's CDR3 is CSARDRDSSYGHTF. Here the CDR3 DNA reads TGCAGTGCTAGAGATCGGGACAGCAGCTATGGCCACACCTTC. The rearrangement uses TRBV20-1 and TRBJ1-2; 7 bases map to TRBD1. This CDR3 spans 14 amino acids. Per germline, CDR1 DFQATT and CDR2 SNEGSKA (reference sequence).

This clonotype has a count of ten or more. The chain has TRBV20-1 and TRBJ2-3; 11 bases line up with TRBD2. There are 14 residues in the CDR3. In germline, CDR1 is DFQATT, CDR2 SNEGSKA (reference sequence). CDR3 residues: CSLLLAGATDTQYF. The CDR3 DNA follows: TGCAGCCTGCTACTAGCGGGAGCCACAGATACGCAGTATTTT.

This clonotype was counted ten times or more. This CDR3 is CSASAGTTWDEQFF. The CDR3 DNA reads TGCAGTGCTAGCGCGGGGACCACCTGGGATGAGCAGTTCTTC. V gene TRBV20-1 combines with J gene TRBJ2-1; TRBD2 might be the D (6 bases). Germline V gene data show CDR1 as DFQATT and CDR2 as SNEGSKA (reference sequence). Trimming left V 3 bases short and J 8 bases short, with 17 bases between. The CDR3 totals 14 residues.

This clonotype appeared many times. V and J are TRBV30 and TRBJ2-1, with D perhaps TRBD2 (6 bases). This CDR3 has 15 residues. The V end lost 2 bases, the J end lost 6 bases, and 17 bases lay between the germline ends. In germline, CDR1 is GTSNPN, CDR2 SVGIG (reference sequence). The CDR3 DNA is TGTGCCTGGAGTAGATTTGGAGGGAGGTTCAATGAGCAGTTCTTC. Its protein product is CAWSRFGGRFNEQFF.

This clonotype was detected many times. This CDR3 is CAWNEAGGPQETQYF. The CDR3 DNA is TGTGCCTGGAACGAGGCGGGAGGGCCCCAAGAGACCCAGTACTTC. The chain combines TRBV30 with TRBJ2-5, with TRBD2 identical over 9 bases. This CDR3 comprises 15 residues. With V trimmed by 4 bases and J by 1 base, 7 bases remained unmatched. Germline V gene lookup returns CDR1 GTSNPN and CDR2 SVGIG (reference sequence).

This clonotype showed up many times. V gene TRBV7-9 combines with J gene TRBJ1-1, with a possible D match to TRBD1 (5 bases). V lost 6 bases and J lost 4, with 21 bases in between. Germline V lookup: CDR1 SEHNR, CDR2 FQNEAQ (reference sequence). CDR3 length equals 16 residues. The CDR3 DNA sequence: TGTGCCAGCAGGTCACTCTCCCCCGGGGGGGGCACTGAAGCTTTCTTT. It encodes CASRSLSPGGGTEAFF.

This clonotype has at least ten counts. The V gene is TRBV2, the J gene TRBJ2-6, with D tentatively TRBD1 (5 bases). The germline V gene has CDR1 SNHLY and CDR2 FYNNEI. This CDR3 is 16 amino acids long. V lost 5 bases and J 2 bases, leaving 13 bases between the germline ends. This CDR3 reads CASSTSWGAGANVLTF. The CDR3 DNA is TGTGCCAGCAGTACAAGTTGGGGCGCTGGGGCCAACGTCCTGACTTTC.

The chain has TRBV5-8 and TRBJ2-3; no reliable D call. Germline lookup yields CDR1 SGHTS and CDR2 YDEGEE. The CDR3 is made up of 14 amino acids. V lost 0 bases and J 2 bases, leaving 7 bases between the germline ends. DNA for the CDR3: TGTGCCAGCAGCTTGGAGCGTATCACAGATACGCAGTATTTT. Protein sequence: CASSLERITDTQYF.

This clonotype was counted ten times or more. This chain links TRBV9 with TRBJ2-1; weak D call: TRBD2 (5 bases). Germline V gene data show CDR1 as SGDLS and CDR2 as YYNGEE. V lost 1 base and J 8 bases, leaving 10 bases between the germline ends. The CDR3 contains 13 residues. CDR3 DNA sequence: TGTGCCAGCAGCGTACAAAGCGGCGATGAGCAGTTCTTC. The encoded protein is CASSVQSGDEQFF.

This clonotype was picked up a small number of times. The chain couples TRBV2 to TRBJ2-5, with 7 bases matching TRBD2. J was trimmed by 5 bases and V by 10 bases; bases with no gene match: 10. Germline V CDR1 and CDR2: SNHLY, FYNNEI. The CDR3 covers 13 residues. The CDR3 region is CATQGGAGETQYF. Written as DNA, the CDR3 is TGTGCCACCCAGGGAGGGGCAGGCGAGACCCAGTACTTC. Using reference TRBV2 and TRBJ2-5 for the parts outside the CDR3, the full variable domain is EPEVTQTPSHQVTQMGQEVILRCVPISNHLYFYWYRQILGQKVEFLVSFYNNEISEKSEIFDDQFSVERPDGSNFTLKIRSTKLEDSAMYFCATQGGAGETQYFGPGTRLLVL.

This clonotype was observed a few times. The chain has TRBV9 and TRBJ2-5; 8 bases align to TRBD2. This CDR3 spans 17 amino acids. The V segment lost 0 bases and the J segment 5 bases; nucleotides outside the gene matches: 12. Germline CDR1 reads SGDLS; CDR2 reads YYNGEE. This chain's CDR3 is CASSVGGRAGGGETQYF. The CDR3 DNA is TGTGCCAGCAGCGTAGGGGGAAGGGCGGGAGGCGGGGAGACCCAGTACTTC.

This clonotype was recorded at least ten times. The chain links TRBV7-2 to TRBJ1-1; the D gene is possibly TRBD1 (5 bases). Germline CDR1 reads SGHTA; CDR2 reads FQGNSA. V was pared by 5 bases and J by 4 bases, with 11 bases between. This CDR3 is built from 13 residues. The CDR3 bases are TGTGCCAGCAGCCGCTACGGGGGCACTGAAGCTTTCTTT. Translated: CASSRYGGTEAFF.

This clonotype was recorded at least ten times. V is TRBV11-2 and J is TRBJ2-7; 9 nucleotides line up with TRBD1. The CDR3 contains 17 residues. CDR1 is SGHAT and CDR2 is FQNNGV in the germline V gene. V gave up 3 bases and J gave up 6 bases; unmatched junction bases: 15. The CDR3 DNA reads as TGTGCCAGCAGCTTCGCGTACCGGGACAGGGTTTTGCTCGAGCAGTACTTC. Encoded protein: CASSFAYRDRVLLEQYF. The whole variable domain, remainder taken from reference TRBV11-2 and TRBJ2-7, is EAGVAQSPRYKIIEKRQSVAFWCNPISGHATLYWYQQILGQGPKLLIQFQNNGVVDDSQLPKDRFSAERLKGVDSTLKIQPAKLEDSAVYLCASSFAYRDRVLLEQYFGPGTRLTVT.

This clonotype was found many times. The chain couples TRBV24-1 to TRBJ1-1, with D possibly matching TRBD1 (6 bases). The CDR3 length is 13 residues. Trimming removed 9 bases at V and 2 bases at J, with 12 bases between. Looked up from germline, CDR1 is KGHDR and CDR2 is SFDVKD. In DNA, the CDR3 is TGTGCCACCCGGGGAGGGGGAAACACTGAAGCTTTCTTT. The encoded protein is CATRGGGNTEAFF.

This clonotype has ten or more counts. V and J are TRBV27 and TRBJ2-5; a possible D gene is TRBD2 (5 bases). V lost 5 bases and J 7 bases, leaving 11 bases between the germline ends. Per the germline V gene, CDR1 is MNHEY and CDR2 is SMNVEV (reference sequence). This CDR3 contains 12 residues. CDR3 DNA: TGTGCCAGCAGTCGGGGTTCTGGGACCCAGTACTTC. Amino acids: CASSRGSGTQYF.

The rearrangement joins TRBV6-1 to TRBJ2-2; D call uncertain. Germline loops: CDR1 MNHNS, CDR2 SASEGT. This CDR3 is 13 amino acids long. V lost 6 bases, J lost 2 bases, and 7 bases lay in between. The CDR3 here is CASRAPNTGELFF. For the CDR3, the DNA is TGTGCCAGCAGGGCGCCAAACACCGGGGAGCTGTTTTTT.